These T cell receptor beta chains were read from a single sample in a study of Ad26.COV2.S vaccination and SARS-CoV-2 variants. Produced via immunoSEQ multiplex PCR; TCRdb's table is partial and in-frame only. The sample has fewer than 500,000 clones; about 88% are singletons. The source was peripheral blood, collected in a trial of Ad26.COV2.S vaccine versus placebo. The receptors were sampled from a person aged 18-65 years who received the Ad26.COV2.S COVID-19 vaccine or a placebo. The CDR3 runs from the conserved cysteine through the conserved F or W. A D gene is named only where the DNA matches it firmly. A row's size may be missing; if present it is once, few, many or a size class.

v_gene	j_gene	abundance	d_gene	CDR3aa	CDR3nt
TRBV5-1	TRBJ1-6	.	TRBD1	CASSSGQATGPLHF	TGCGCCAGCAGCTCTGGACAGGCCACGGGACCCCTCCACTTT
TRBV7-3	TRBJ2-1	.	TRBD2	CASSPPGRAGEQFF	TGTGCCAGCAGCCCCCCCGGGAGGGCCGGTGAGCAGTTCTTC
TRBV2	TRBJ2-1	.	TRBD1	CASTTFSDRVNNEQFF	TGTGCCAGCACTACCTTTTCGGACAGGGTGAACAATGAGCAGTTCTTC
TRBV30	TRBJ1-3	.	.	CAWSNQLEGNTIYF	TGTGCCTGGAGTAATCAGCTAGAGGGAAACACCATATATTTT
TRBV19	TRBJ2-3	.	.	CASSAPRRGSGTDTQYF	TGTGCCAGTAGTGCTCCACGCAGGGGTAGCGGCACAGATACGCAGTATTTT
TRBV4-3	TRBJ2-5	.	.	CASSQAPGLGQETQYF	TGCGCCAGCAGCCAAGCCCCGGGACTCGGACAAGAGACCCAGTACTTC
TRBV24-1	TRBJ1-1	.	.	CATSDLLGGYTEAFF	TGTGCCACCAGTGATTTGCTGGGCGGTTATACTGAAGCTTTCTTT
TRBV3-1/TRBV3-2	TRBJ1-6	.	.	CASSQAGADSPLHF	TGTGCCAGCAGCCAAGCAGGAGCAGATTCACCCCTCCACTTT
TRBV4-2	TRBJ2-7	.	TRBD1	CASSLAGQGTYEQYF	TGTGCCAGCAGCCTAGCGGGACAGGGGACTTACGAGCAGTACTTC
TRBV1	TRBJ2-2	once	.	CTSSQDPGTGRSGELFF	TGCACCAGCAGCCAAGATCCAGGGACAGGGAGGTCCGGGGAGCTGTTTTTT
TRBV2	TRBJ1-1	.	.	CASSSFGTEAFF	TGTGCCAGCAGTTCTTTCGGGACAGAAGCTTTCTTT
TRBV7-9	TRBJ2-3	.	TRBD2	CASSAGRGEDTQYF	TGTGCCAGCAGCGCCGGCCGGGGGGAAGATACGCAGTATTTT
TRBV7-8	TRBJ1-1	.	.	CASSLNMGTEAFF	TGTGCCAGCAGCCTCAACATGGGCACTGAAGCTTTCTTT
TRBV18	TRBJ2-5	.	.	CASSHGQVQETQYF	TGTGCCAGCTCTCACGGGCAAGTACAAGAGACCCAGTACTTC
TRBV29-1	TRBJ1-2	.	TRBD1	CSVGDRFISNYGYTF	TGCAGCGTTGGGGACAGATTCATCTCTAACTATGGCTACACCTTC
TRBV19	TRBJ2-2	.	.	CASSPTLGGELFF	TGTGCCAGTAGCCCGACCCTGGGCGGGGAGCTGTTTTTT
TRBV25-1	TRBJ1-2	.	TRBD1	CASSKQGGYGYTF	TGTGCCAGCAGTAAGCAGGGGGGCTATGGCTACACCTTC
TRBV19	TRBJ2-2	.	.	CASSIGQSNTGELFF	TGTGCCAGTAGTATAGGACAGTCGAACACCGGGGAGCTGTTTTTT
TRBV9	TRBJ2-1	.	.	CASSPTASAYNEQFF	TGTGCCAGCAGCCCGACAGCAAGTGCCTACAATGAGCAGTTCTTC
TRBV19	TRBJ1-1	.	.	CASSPGPGSTEAFF	TGTGCCAGTAGTCCTGGACCGGGATCGACTGAAGCTTTCTTT
TRBV2	TRBJ1-2	.	TRBD1	CASRRDSPNYGYTF	TGTGCCAGCAGGAGGGACAGCCCTAACTATGGCTACACCTTC
TRBV19	TRBJ1-2	.	.	CASSIENGYYGYTF	TGTGCCAGTAGTATAGAAAACGGGTACTATGGCTACACCTTC
TRBV5-1	TRBJ2-5	.	.	CASSLAPEGTQYF	TGCGCCAGCAGCTTGGCACCGGAGGGGACCCAGTACTTC
TRBV29-1	TRBJ1-1	.	.	CSVGQIGLGTEAFF	TGCAGCGTGGGGCAGATTGGCCTAGGGACTGAAGCTTTCTTT
TRBV9	TRBJ2-2	.	.	CASSANRRGDTGELFF	TGTGCCAGCAGCGCTAACCGCCGCGGGGACACCGGGGAGCTGTTTTTT
TRBV18	TRBJ1-3	.	TRBD1	CASVRDSSGNTIYF	TGTGCCAGCGTCCGGGACAGCTCTGGAAACACCATATATTTT
TRBV27	TRBJ1-6	.	.	CASSHRDRAPNSPLHF	TGTGCCAGCAGTCATCGGGACCGCGCCCCGAATTCACCCCTCCACTTT
TRBV14	TRBJ2-1	.	.	CASSHFEGHNEQFF	TGTGCCAGCAGCCATTTCGAAGGCCATAATGAGCAGTTCTTC
TRBV4-3	TRBJ2-3	.	.	CASSHPRSADSSTDTQYF	TGCGCCAGCAGCCATCCCCGATCGGCGGACAGTAGCACAGATACGCAGTATTTT
TRBV12-3/TRBV12-4	TRBJ1-1	.	.	CASSLRVTAFF	TGTGCCAGCAGCCTACGGGTGACGGCTTTCTTT
TRBV11-2	TRBJ1-2	few	.	CASSFIRFGYTF	TGTGCCAGCAGCTTTATCAGGTTCGGCTACACCTTC
TRBV19	TRBJ1-5	once	.	CASSDVRSQPQHF	TGTGCCAGTTCCGACGTCAGGAGTCAGCCCCAGCATTTT